The clone carrying this TCR beta chain was counted at least ten times. What it recognizes is unknown. In germline, CDR1 is SGHVS, CDR2 FQNEAQ. The CDR3 spans 15 residues. The J segment lost 2 bases and the V segment lost 2 bases, leaving 4 bases of the junction unmatched. This entry comes from a study of response to subunit inactivated influenza vaccine. Regarding the study as a whole: The authors suggested that few new T cells are recruited per seasonal influenza vaccination.

TCRdb called the RT-PCR reads again in MiXCR, with one record for every CDR3 protein. This sample has 150,000 or so distinct CDR3 sequences, with about 10% found just once. The chain uses TRBV7-8 and TRBJ2-3; 7 bases match TRBD2. The origin of this receptor is a man between 50 and 70 years old who received an inactivated influenza vaccine. Sequencing was performed on CD8+ T cells sorted from PBMCs, taken around 25 months after vaccination. The DNA of the CDR3 is TGTGCCAGCAGCTTACTAGCGGAGAACACAGATACGCAGTATTTT. This codes for CASSLLAENTDTQYF.